Following are 31 T cell receptor beta chains from one sample sequenced in a study of T cell changes during pregnancy in multiple sclerosis. Sequencing used immunoSEQ multiplex PCR; TCRdb keeps in-frame clones, though not all of them. The data contain about 40,000 clones, approximately 94% of them singletons. Sample: peripheral blood, taken in the third trimester of pregnancy. The receptors stem from a female donor with multiple sclerosis, enrolled in a pregnancy study.

The chain carries TRBV10-3 and TRBJ2-4; 10 bases are a match to TRBD1. The CDR3 is made up of 12 amino acids. Per germline, CDR1 ENHRY and CDR2 SYGVKD. The ends lost 9 bases at V and 7 bases at J; junction bases unmatched: 3. CDR3 nucleotide sequence: TGTGCCATTGGACAGGGGGATAACATTCAGTACTTC. Its translation is CAIGQGDNIQYF.

The V call is TRBV10-3, the J call TRBJ1-2, with TRBD1 matching 8 bases. CDR1 and CDR2 from the germline V gene are ENHRY and SYGVKD. CDR3 length: 13 residues. J gave up 4 bases and V 7 bases, and 5 bases lay outside the gene matches. The CDR3 region is CAITGQETYGYTF. The CDR3 DNA follows: TGTGCCATCACGGGACAGGAGACCTATGGCTACACCTTC.

This clone was found once. V and J are TRBV7-9 and TRBJ1-5, with 8 bases identical to TRBD1. The CDR3 runs to 15 residues. After removal of 5 bases from V and 4 bases from J, the junction contained 7 bases not matched to a gene. Germline V gives CDR1 SEHNR, CDR2 FQNEAQ (reference sequence). The CDR3 loop is CASSPMGQVNQPQHF. CDR3 nucleotides: TGTGCCAGCAGCCCCATGGGACAGGTAAATCAGCCCCAGCATTTT. Based on the CDR3 plus reference TRBV7-9 and TRBJ1-5, the full variable domain is DTGVSQNPRHKITKRGQNVTFRCDPISEHNRLYWYRQTLGQGPEFLTYFQNEAQLEKSRLLSDRFSAERPKGSFSTLEIQRTEQGDSAMYLCASSPMGQVNQPQHFGDGTRLSIL.

The chain is built from TRBV11-2 and TRBJ2-1; D possibly corresponds to TRBD1 (5 bases). Per the germline V gene, CDR1 is SGHAT and CDR2 is FQNNGV. Trimming shortened V by 0 bases and J by 12 bases, and 21 bases separated the two germline ends. This CDR3 contains 16 residues. The CDR3 nucleotides read TGTGCCAGCAGCTTAGAATTGGACCCCCCAGGGAAGGTGCAGTTCTTC. Amino acid sequence: CASSLELDPPGKVQFF.

The rearrangement links TRBV15 to TRBJ2-7, with unresolved D. CDR3 length: 11 amino acids. Trimming shortened V by 4 bases and J by 3 bases, and 4 bases separated the two germline ends. Per the germline V gene, CDR1 is LNHNV and CDR2 is YYDKDF (reference sequence). CDR3 amino acids: CATSTNYEQYF. The CDR3, as DNA: TGTGCCACCAGCACCAACTACGAGCAGTACTTC.

V and J are TRBV7-2 and TRBJ2-5; D is uncertain. The V end was cut by 1 base, the J end by 1 base, with 4 bases between. This CDR3 is built from 13 residues. CDR1 is SGHTA, CDR2 FQGNSA, per germline. The CDR3 sequence: CASSLGLQETQYF. CDR3 in DNA: TGTGCCAGCAGCTTAGGGCTCCAAGAGACCCAGTACTTC.

The J gene is TRBJ1-1, the V gene TRBV10-3; D is possibly TRBD1 (6 bases). With 6 bases removed from V and 4 bases from J, the gap between germline ends came to 15 bases. The CDR3 consists of 14 residues. Germline-derived CDR1 and CDR2 are ENHRY and SYGVKD. CDR3: CAISGTRESTEAFF. DNA of the CDR3: TGTGCCATCAGCGGGACAAGGGAGAGCACTGAAGCTTTCTTT.

The chain uses TRBV6-5 and TRBJ2-1; TRBD2 matches 12 bases. The CDR3 is 15 residues long. Germline CDR1 reads MNHEY; CDR2 reads SVGAGI. The V segment lost 4 bases and the J segment 6 bases; nucleotides outside the gene matches: 4. CDR3 protein: CASSSTSGGLNEQFF. The CDR3 DNA is TGTGCCAGCAGTTCGACTAGCGGGGGTCTCAATGAGCAGTTCTTC.

This chain uses TRBV6-1 with TRBJ2-7; 8 nucleotides line up with TRBD1. Germline CDR1 MNHNS, CDR2 SASEGT. J gave up 1 base and V 6 bases, and 5 bases lay outside the gene matches. The CDR3 has 14 amino acids. The CDR3: CASRPRTGSYEQYF. CDR3 bases: TGTGCCAGCAGGCCTCGGACAGGGTCCTACGAGCAGTACTTC.

The chain couples TRBV5-1 to TRBJ1-2; D might be TRBD1 (5 bases). The CDR3 runs 14 residues. Germline CDR1 and CDR2: SGHRS and YFSETQ. The germline V and J ends were trimmed by 5 bases and 4 bases, with 15 bases remaining between them. The CDR3 loop reads CASRSDSQFYGYTF. For the CDR3, the DNA is TGCGCCAGCAGAAGTGACAGTCAATTCTATGGCTACACCTTC.

Written as DNA, the CDR3 is TGTGCCAGCAGTCGGGGAGTTCAAGAGACCCAGTACTTC. Translated, it gives CASSRGVQETQYF. This sequence joins TRBV28 and TRBJ2-5, with D perhaps matching TRBD2 (5 bases). The V and J ends lost 5 bases and 2 bases respectively, with 9 bases between them. The CDR3 covers 13 residues. Germline CDR1 reads MDHEN; CDR2 reads SYDVKM.

V gene TRBV4-2 combines with J gene TRBJ1-1, with no clear D. This CDR3 has 13 amino acids. Germline CDR1 is LGHNA and CDR2 is YNFKEQ. Trimming shortened V by 0 bases and J by 8 bases, and 10 bases separated the two germline ends. For the CDR3, the DNA is TGTGCCAGCAGCCAAGAGAGGTCCCTGGAAGCTTTCTTT. This translates into CASSQERSLEAFF.

The chain joins TRBV19 to TRBJ1-5, with TRBD1 identical over 8 bases. The CDR3 has 17 residues. The germline CDR1 and CDR2 sequences are LNHDA and SQIVND (reference sequence). V dropped 6 bases and J dropped 3; count of bases not matched to a gene: 13. The CDR3 loop reads CASSLRTGNEDNQPQHF. For the CDR3, the DNA is TGTGCCAGTAGCCTAAGGACAGGGAACGAGGACAATCAGCCCCAGCATTTT. Drawing the rest from reference TRBV19 and TRBJ1-5, the complete variable domain is DGGITQSPKYLFRKEGQNVTLSCEQNLNHDAMYWYRQDPGQGLRLIYYSQIVNDFQKGDIAEGYSVSREKKESFPLTVTSAQKNPTAFYLCASSLRTGNEDNQPQHFGDGTRLSIL.

This rearrangement joins TRBV18 to TRBJ1-2; 9 nucleotides align to TRBD1. V was clipped by 3 bases and J by 5 bases; unmatched bases: 4. Germline V gene sequence: CDR1 KGHSH, CDR2 LQKENI. The CDR3 length is 14 residues. In nucleotides, the CDR3 is TGTGCCAGCTCACCCCCGACAGGGGGTTATGGCTACACCTTC. Its translation: CASSPPTGGYGYTF.

V and J are TRBV10-3 and TRBJ1-1; D is possibly TRBD1 (6 bases). V was shortened by 3 bases and J by 1 base, with 9 bases between the two germline ends. The germline V gene encodes CDR1 ENHRY and CDR2 SYGVKD. CDR3 length equals 14 residues. CDR3 coding DNA: TGTGCCATCAGTGAAACAGGGTCGAACACTGAAGCTTTCTTT. This codes for CAISETGSNTEAFF.

The chain uses TRBV10-2 and TRBJ2-7; D might be TRBD1 (5 bases). V lost 2 bases to trimming and J lost 4 bases, with 12 bases between them. Germline values: CDR1 WSHSY, CDR2 SAAADI. The CDR3 length is 14 residues. The CDR3 spells CASSERQGGYEQYF. The CDR3 DNA follows: TGCGCCAGCAGTGAGAGGCAGGGTGGGTACGAGCAGTACTTC.

Note on this clone: The germline gene is not matched at one end of the junction; a read error may be the cause. V is TRBV5-4 and J is TRBJ1-5; the D gene is possibly TRBD1 (6 bases). This CDR3 comprises 15 residues. From germline, CDR1 is SGHNT and CDR2 YYREEE (reference sequence). DNA of the CDR3: TGCGCCAGCAGCCAAGTACAGGGAGTGGATCAGCCCCAGCATTTT. Its protein is CASSQVQGVDQPQHF.

V and J are TRBV10-3 and TRBJ2-1; 11 bases fit TRBD2. This CDR3 spans 16 amino acids. Germline V gene lookup returns CDR1 ENHRY and CDR2 SYGVKD. The J segment lost 7 bases and the V segment lost 0 bases, leaving 5 bases of the junction unmatched. The CDR3 loop is CAISESPPSGRNEQFF. CDR3 in DNA: TGTGCCATCAGTGAGTCGCCCCCTAGCGGGAGGAATGAGCAGTTCTTC.

V is TRBV19 and J is TRBJ2-3; the D is unclear. This CDR3 region has 13 residues. V lost 6 bases, J lost 0 bases, and 7 bases lay in between. The germline gives CDR1 LNHDA, CDR2 SQIVND (reference sequence). This CDR3 reads CASRPTSTDTQYF. The CDR3 bases are TGTGCCAGTAGGCCGACTAGCACAGATACGCAGTATTTT.

The chain combines TRBV7-9 with TRBJ1-6, with a weak D call TRBD1 (6 bases). In germline, CDR1 is SEHNR, CDR2 FQNEAQ (reference sequence). Between the trimmed V and J ends, which lost 7 bases and 8 bases, there was a span of 12 bases. This CDR3 comprises 13 residues. CDR3 amino acids: CASTLQGDSPLHF. The DNA for the CDR3 is TGTGCCAGCACCCTACAGGGAGATTCACCCCTCCACTTT.

The J gene is TRBJ1-1, the V gene TRBV27; possible D gene TRBD1, 6 bases. The CDR3 loop spans 15 amino acids. V lost 5 bases and J lost 0, with 13 bases in between. Germline loops: CDR1 MNHEY, CDR2 SMNVEV (reference sequence). The CDR3 loop is CASSQRQDLNTEAFF. DNA for the CDR3: TGTGCCAGCAGTCAAAGACAGGACTTGAACACTGAAGCTTTCTTT.

The chain combines TRBV5-3 with TRBJ2-7; possible D gene TRBD2, 6 bases. TRBV5-3 is an ORF, with its function uncertain. CDR3 size: 13 residues. Trimming pared 4 bases from V and 3 bases from J, leaving 11 bases between. CDR3 coding DNA: TGTGCCAGAAGCCGGGACTTACACTACGAGCAGTACTTC. It encodes CARSRDLHYEQYF.

This chain links TRBV11-2 with TRBJ2-4; the D gene is possibly TRBD2 (6 bases). The CDR3 is 16 amino acids. CDR1 and CDR2 from the germline V gene are SGHAT and FQNNGV. Trimming removed 2 bases at V and 6 bases at J, with 17 bases between. The CDR3 protein is CASSLLEGSKSNIQYF. DNA for the CDR3: TGTGCCAGCAGCTTATTGGAGGGGTCGAAGTCAAACATTCAGTACTTC.

J is TRBJ2-1 and V is TRBV28, with a possible D match to TRBD1 (6 bases). Germline-derived CDR1 and CDR2 are MDHEN and SYDVKM. CDR3 length: 12 residues. V lost 7 bases, J lost 7 bases, and 11 bases lay in between. In DNA, the CDR3 is TGTGCCAGCAAGGGGGTAGAGAATGAGCAGTTCTTC. Translating it yields CASKGVENEQFF. Based on the CDR3 plus reference TRBV28 and TRBJ2-1, the full variable domain is DVKVTQSSRYLVKRTGEKVFLECVQDMDHENMFWYRQDPGLGLRLIYFSYDVKMKEKGDIPEGYSVSREKKERFSLILESASTNQTSMYLCASKGVENEQFFGPGTRLTVL.

Written as DNA, the CDR3 is TGTGCCAGCAGCCTAGGAAGCGGGGAGTTAAAAAGCACCGGGGAGCTGTTTTTT. It yields the protein CASSLGSGELKSTGELFF. V gene TRBV7-9 combines with J gene TRBJ2-2; 7 nucleotides match TRBD2. The junction had 16 bases not matched to a gene; V was cut back by 5 bases and J by 4 bases. There are 18 residues in the CDR3. In germline, CDR1 is SEHNR, CDR2 FQNEAQ (reference sequence).

The rearrangement joins TRBV10-3 to TRBJ1-5; D unclear. Germline V gene data show CDR1 as ENHRY and CDR2 as SYGVKD. Trimming removed 4 bases from V and 4 bases from J, with 8 bases in between. The CDR3 spans 13 residues. The CDR3 reads CAISAEENQPQHF. CDR3 coding DNA: TGTGCCATCAGTGCGGAGGAAAATCAGCCCCAGCATTTT.

The rearrangement joins TRBV6-5 to TRBJ1-1; D ambiguous. The CDR3 loop spans 12 amino acids. CDR1 is MNHEY and CDR2 is SVGAGI in the germline V gene. The ends were cut back, 5 bases at V and 7 bases at J, with 11 bases in the middle. The CDR3 spells CASSMQVGEAFF. DNA of the CDR3: TGTGCCAGCAGTATGCAGGTCGGTGAAGCTTTCTTT.

The genes are TRBV7-9 and TRBJ1-5; TRBD1 matches 10 bases. V lost 0 bases to trimming and J lost 3 bases; unmatched junction nucleotides: 5. CDR1 SEHNR and CDR2 FQNEAQ come from the germline V gene (reference sequence). CDR3 length: 17 amino acids. The CDR3 coding sequence is TGTGCCAGCAGCTTAGCCACGGGACAGGGGTACAATCAGCCCCAGCATTTT. This gives the protein CASSLATGQGYNQPQHF.

The rearrangement uses TRBV10-3 and TRBJ2-1; 13 bases are a match to TRBD2. Germline-derived CDR1 and CDR2 are ENHRY and SYGVKD. This CDR3 has 15 residues. V dropped 5 bases and J dropped 8; count of bases not matched to a gene: 6. CDR3 residues: CAISSGTSGVDEQFF. CDR3 nucleotides: TGTGCCATCAGTTCCGGGACTAGCGGGGTCGATGAGCAGTTCTTC.

V gene TRBV7-3 combines with J gene TRBJ2-7, with 8 bases fitting TRBD2. From germline, CDR1 is SGHTA and CDR2 FQGTGA. CDR3 length equals 15 residues. J lost 1 base, V lost 2 bases, and 4 bases had no gene match. The CDR3 bases are TGTGCCAGCAGCTTAGAAGCGGGAGCATCCTACGAGCAGTACTTC. It translates to CASSLEAGASYEQYF. The full variable domain, with the rest looked up from reference TRBV7-3 and TRBJ2-7, is GAGVSQTPSNKVTEKGKYVELRCDPISGHTALYWYRQSLGQGPEFLIYFQGTGAADDSGLPNDRFFAVRPEGSVSTLKIQRTERGDSAVYLCASSLEAGASYEQYFGPGTRLTVT.

CDR3 coding DNA: TGCGCCAGCAGCCAAGTTGGAGGAATGAACACTGAAGCTTTCTTT. Its protein is CASSQVGGMNTEAFF. The chain has TRBV4-3 and TRBJ1-1; the D is unclear. The germline V gene has CDR1 LGHNA and CDR2 YSLEER. V was cut by 1 base and J by 0 bases, with 9 bases left in between. The CDR3 is 15 residues long.